These 6 T cell receptor beta chains were sequenced from one sample in a study of blood T cell repertoires in COVID-19. Assay: immunoSEQ multiplex PCR; the TCRdb copy retains only in-frame clones and omits some. The table lists more than 80,000 clones, 70% to 85% of them singletons. The sample comprised peripheral blood. All receptors derive from a woman over 75 with COVID-19, enrolled during active disease.

V is TRBV19 and J is TRBJ1-5; the match to TRBD1 covers 7 bases. The germline V gene encodes CDR1 LNHDA and CDR2 SQIVND (reference sequence). This CDR3 has 13 amino acids. J was trimmed by 4 bases and V by 5 bases; bases with no gene match: 2. This CDR3 reads CASSGTVNQPQHF. CDR3 in DNA: TGTGCCAGTAGTGGGACAGTTAATCAGCCCCAGCATTTT.

The chain carries TRBV30 and TRBJ2-1; tentatively, D is TRBD2 (5 bases). Trimming removed 8 bases at V and 1 base at J, with 15 bases between. This CDR3 has 14 amino acids. The germline gives CDR1 GTSNPN, CDR2 SVGIG (reference sequence). CDR3 nucleotide sequence: TGTGCCCGGTCCCCTAGCAGTTCCTACAATGAGCAGTTCTTC. Translated, it gives CARSPSSSYNEQFF. Full variable domain (outside the CDR3, taken from reference TRBV30 and TRBJ2-1): SQTIHQWPATLVQPVGSPLSLECTVEGTSNPNLYWYRQAAGRGLQLLFYSVGIGQISSEVPQNLSASRPQDRQFILSSKKLLLSDSGFYLCARSPSSSYNEQFFGPGTRLTVL.

The rearrangement links TRBV28 to TRBJ1-3, with 9 bases matching TRBD1. The J segment lost 3 bases and the V segment lost 6 bases, leaving 6 bases of the junction unmatched. CDR3 length equals 15 residues. Germline-derived CDR1 and CDR2 are MDHEN and SYDVKM. This chain's CDR3 is CASSFSDRGGNTIYF. CDR3 bases: TGTGCCAGCAGCTTTTCGGACAGGGGTGGAAACACCATATATTTT.

This clone has just one count. V is TRBV12-3 or TRBV12-4 and J is TRBJ1-1; no reliable D call. Between the trimmed V and J ends, which lost 2 bases and 3 bases, there was a span of 7 bases. This CDR3 is built from 13 residues. The CDR3 is CASSLISDTEAFF. The CDR3 DNA reads TGTGCCAGCAGTTTAATATCGGACACTGAAGCTTTCTTT.

The V call is TRBV3-1 (or the pseudogene TRBV3-2), the J call TRBJ1-2; tentatively, D is TRBD1 (5 bases). The germline V and J ends were trimmed by 4 bases and 3 bases, with 12 bases remaining between them. The CDR3 runs 14 residues. Germline loops: CDR1 LGHDT, CDR2 YNNKEL (reference sequence). CDR3 in amino acids: CASSPEGDYYGYTF. DNA of the CDR3: TGTGCCAGCAGCCCCGAAGGGGATTACTATGGCTACACCTTC.

The chain has TRBV20-1 and TRBJ2-7, with no clear D. V lost 3 bases and J lost 1, with 7 bases in between. The CDR3 is 12 residues long. Germline CDR1 and CDR2: DFQATT and SNEGSKA (reference sequence). CDR3 region: CSASHGSYEQYF. CDR3 nucleotide sequence: TGCAGTGCTAGTCACGGTTCCTACGAGCAGTACTTC.